This TCR beta chain was found in a study of technical replicates of blood from several donors. Trimming at V came to 4 bases and at J to 3 bases, leaving 4 bases not matched to a gene. This CDR3 is built from 14 residues. Germline loops: CDR1 SGHRS, CDR2 YFSETQ. Assay: immunoSEQ multiplex PCR; the TCRdb copy retains only in-frame clones and omits some. The sample has over 85,000 clones; about 96% are singletons. The chain couples TRBV5-1 to TRBJ2-3, with 8 bases matching TRBD1. The sequencing sample was made of T cells isolated from PBMCs. The receptor comes from a human donor in good health. The CDR3 DNA is TGCGCCAGCAGCACGGACAGGGCTACAGATACGCAGTATTTT. This codes for CASSTDRATDTQYF.